This T cell receptor (beta chain) stems from a study of molecular identifiers for immune sequencing clone quantification. Overall study findings and caveats: Clones that had above 20 RNA copies took up over 99% of effector molecules but under 1% in naive cells. Should identical TCR molecules share a barcode, the sizes of highly expanded clones could be underestimated.

To note about this clonotype: The antigen remains undetermined.

Sorted naive CD8 T cells were those defined as CD8+CD4-CCR7+CD45RA+. Using its own MiXCR run on the PCR reads, TCRdb lists one record per CDR3 protein. The sample includes about 640,000 distinct CDR3 sequences, just under 20% of them seen just once. The CDR3 sequence is 16 residues long. Germline V CDR1 and CDR2: SGHRS, YFSETQ. V gave up 0 bases and J gave up 3 bases; unmatched junction bases: 9. The sequencing sample was made of naive CD8+ T cells from blood, with Jurkat cell RNA spiked in. Subset defined: FACS-sorted CD8+CD4-CCR7+CD45RA+ naive T cells. This TCR was recovered from a human donor in good health. Some libraries in this study had Jurkat cell RNA spiked in. The gene calls are TRBV5-1 and TRBJ2-7, with 7 bases that match TRBD1. CDR3 nucleotide sequence: TGCGCCAGCAGCTTGGAAGTATGGACAGGTGGCTACGAGCAGTACTTC. Protein sequence: CASSLEVWTGGYEQYF.